The rows below give T cell receptor beta chains drawn from one sample of a study of long-term antiretroviral therapy in people with HIV. Repertoires were generated with immunoSEQ multiplex PCR, while TCRdb's copy carries only in-frame clones and drops some. The data show tens of thousands of clones, over 75% seen once. The sequences come from unsorted PBMCs, collected 0.3 years after starting antiretroviral therapy. All receptors derive from a man in his fifties or sixties with HIV. The CDR3 runs from the conserved cysteine through the conserved F or W. Fields, in order: V gene, D gene, J gene, clone size, CDR3 DNA, CDR3 protein. The D gene is left open where the match is weak. Clone sizes are given selectively: once, few, many, or a class where the clone is expanded.

V gene: TRBV11-3; D gene: .; J gene: TRBJ2-5; clone size: .; CDR3 DNA: TGTGCCAGCAGCTTAATAGCGGTGGAGACCCAGTACTTC; CDR3 protein: CASSLIAVETQYF
V gene: TRBV19; D gene: .; J gene: TRBJ1-1; clone size: .; CDR3 DNA: TGTGCCAGTAGTATAGGTCAAGTGAACACTGAAGCTTTCTTT; CDR3 protein: CASSIGQVNTEAFF
V gene: TRBV5-4; D gene: TRBD2; J gene: TRBJ2-1; clone size: .; CDR3 DNA: TGTGCCAGCAGCTCGGGGGGGAATGAGCAGTTCTTC; CDR3 protein: CASSSGGNEQFF
V gene: TRBV30; D gene: .; J gene: TRBJ2-1; clone size: .; CDR3 DNA: TGTGCCTGCCGCTTAGACAGTGAGGGGAGTAGGGAGCAGTTCTTC; CDR3 protein: CACRLDSEGSREQFF
V gene: TRBV5-5; D gene: .; J gene: TRBJ1-5; clone size: few; CDR3 DNA: TGTGCCAGCAGCTTGGTGGGGAATCAGCCCCAGCATTTT; CDR3 protein: CASSLVGNQPQHF
V gene: TRBV27; D gene: TRBD1; J gene: TRBJ2-7; clone size: .; CDR3 DNA: TGTGCCAGCAGTGATTTTAGACAGGGCGGCCACGAGCAGTACTTC; CDR3 protein: CASSDFRQGGHEQYF
V gene: TRBV18; D gene: .; J gene: TRBJ2-7; clone size: .; CDR3 DNA: TGTGCCAGCTCACTTCACCGGGAGATAACTGAGCAGTACTTC; CDR3 protein: CASSLHREITEQYF
V gene: TRBV5-4; D gene: .; J gene: TRBJ2-7; clone size: .; CDR3 DNA: TGTGCCAGCAGCTTGGGACAGGCCCAAATCACCTACGAGCAGTACTTC; CDR3 protein: CASSLGQAQITYEQYF
V gene: TRBV7-2; D gene: .; J gene: TRBJ2-7; clone size: .; CDR3 DNA: TGTGCCAGCAGCTTAGCGGCACAAGCCTACGAGCAGTACTTC; CDR3 protein: CASSLAAQAYEQYF
V gene: TRBV11-1; D gene: .; J gene: TRBJ2-2; clone size: .; CDR3 DNA: TGTGCCAGCAGCTTACGCTCCGGGGCCGGGGAGCTGTTTTTT; CDR3 protein: CASSLRSGAGELFF
V gene: TRBV4-1; D gene: TRBD1; J gene: TRBJ2-7; clone size: .; CDR3 DNA: TGCGCCAGCAGCAATATGCTGGGACAGCCCTACGAGCAGTACTTC; CDR3 protein: CASSNMLGQPYEQYF
V gene: TRBV10-3; D gene: TRBD2; J gene: TRBJ2-1; clone size: .; CDR3 DNA: TGTGCCATCAGTGAGGAACGGGAGGGGCTCTACAATGAGCAGTTCTTC; CDR3 protein: CAISEEREGLYNEQFF
V gene: TRBV15; D gene: TRBD1; J gene: TRBJ2-6; clone size: .; CDR3 DNA: TGTGCCACCAGCAGAGATGGGACAGGGTCCGGGGCCAACGTCCTGACTTTC; CDR3 protein: CATSRDGTGSGANVLTF
V gene: TRBV28; D gene: TRBD1; J gene: TRBJ1-6; clone size: .; CDR3 DNA: TGTGCCAGCATGGGAACAGGGGGCCCGGGTAATTCACCCCTCCACTTT; CDR3 protein: CASMGTGGPGNSPLHF
V gene: TRBV9; D gene: .; J gene: TRBJ2-3; clone size: .; CDR3 DNA: TGTGCCAGCAGCGTAGCTGACAGCACAGATACGCAGTATTTT; CDR3 protein: CASSVADSTDTQYF
V gene: TRBV10-3; D gene: TRBD2; J gene: TRBJ2-7; clone size: .; CDR3 DNA: TGTGCCATCAGTGAGTCGGGGAATAGCGGGAGGGCCCACGCCTACGAGCAGTACTTC; CDR3 protein: CAISESGNSGRAHAYEQYF
V gene: TRBV5-1; D gene: .; J gene: TRBJ1-6; clone size: few; CDR3 DNA: TGCGCCAGCAGCACAGGGAGCTCCTATAATTCACCCCTCCACTTT; CDR3 protein: CASSTGSSYNSPLHF
V gene: TRBV2; D gene: TRBD2; J gene: TRBJ2-2; clone size: .; CDR3 DNA: TGTGCCATCGCAGGTAGCGGGAGGGGTGGCACCGGGGAGCTGTTTTTT; CDR3 protein: CAIAGSGRGGTGELFF
V gene: TRBV2; D gene: TRBD1; J gene: TRBJ1-2; clone size: .; CDR3 DNA: TGTGCCAGCACGAAGGCAGGGACAGGAGGCAACTATGGCTACACCTTC; CDR3 protein: CASTKAGTGGNYGYTF
V gene: TRBV11-2; D gene: TRBD2; J gene: TRBJ2-1; clone size: .; CDR3 DNA: TGTGCCAGCAGCTTCGCGGGGGGGGTCTACAATGAGCAGTTCTTC; CDR3 protein: CASSFAGGVYNEQFF
V gene: TRBV30; D gene: TRBD2; J gene: TRBJ2-7; clone size: .; CDR3 DNA: TGTGCCTGGAGTGTACTGTCTCGAGCGGGAGGGTCCTACGAGCAGTACTTC; CDR3 protein: CAWSVLSRAGGSYEQYF
V gene: TRBV21-1; D gene: .; J gene: TRBJ2-7; clone size: .; CDR3 DNA: TGTGCCAGCAGCAAAGAAGCCCCCGGACTAGCGGGAGGGCCTCACGAGCAGTACTTC; CDR3 protein: CASSKEAPGLAGGPHEQYF
V gene: TRBV7-9; D gene: TRBD2; J gene: TRBJ2-7; clone size: .; CDR3 DNA: TGTGCCAGCAGCTTGTTCCCGGGACTAGCGGGGGTTCGAGCCTACGAGCAGTACTTC; CDR3 protein: CASSLFPGLAGVRAYEQYF
V gene: TRBV5-6; D gene: TRBD1; J gene: TRBJ1-4; clone size: .; CDR3 DNA: TGTGCCAGCAGCTTTACAGGGGGTTTTGAAAAACTGTTTTTT; CDR3 protein: CASSFTGGFEKLFF
V gene: TRBV5-4; D gene: .; J gene: TRBJ2-7; clone size: .; CDR3 DNA: TGTGCCAGCAGGGGACCCCTCGGCAACGAGCAGTACTTC; CDR3 protein: CASRGPLGNEQYF
V gene: TRBV5-1; D gene: TRBD2; J gene: TRBJ2-1; clone size: once; CDR3 DNA: TGCGCCAGCAGCCCACGGACTAGCGGTTACAATGAGCAGTTCTTC; CDR3 protein: CASSPRTSGYNEQFF